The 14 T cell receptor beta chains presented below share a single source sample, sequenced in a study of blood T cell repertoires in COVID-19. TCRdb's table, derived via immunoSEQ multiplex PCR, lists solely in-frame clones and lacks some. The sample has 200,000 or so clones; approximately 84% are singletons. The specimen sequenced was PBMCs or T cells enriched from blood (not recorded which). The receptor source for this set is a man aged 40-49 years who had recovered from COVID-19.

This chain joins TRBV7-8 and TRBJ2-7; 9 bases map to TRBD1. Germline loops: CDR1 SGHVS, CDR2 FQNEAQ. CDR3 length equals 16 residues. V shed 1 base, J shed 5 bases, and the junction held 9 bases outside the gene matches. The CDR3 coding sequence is TGTGCCAGCAGCTTAGGATCCGGGACAGGGTCCAACGAGCAGTACTTC. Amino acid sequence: CASSLGSGTGSNEQYF.

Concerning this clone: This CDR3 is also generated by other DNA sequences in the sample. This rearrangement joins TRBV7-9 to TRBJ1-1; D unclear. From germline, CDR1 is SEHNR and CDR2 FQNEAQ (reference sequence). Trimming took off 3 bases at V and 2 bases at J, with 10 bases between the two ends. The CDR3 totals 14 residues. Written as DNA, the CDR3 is TGTGCCAGCAGCTTGGGCCAGATAAACACTGAAGCTTTCTTT. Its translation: CASSLGQINTEAFF.

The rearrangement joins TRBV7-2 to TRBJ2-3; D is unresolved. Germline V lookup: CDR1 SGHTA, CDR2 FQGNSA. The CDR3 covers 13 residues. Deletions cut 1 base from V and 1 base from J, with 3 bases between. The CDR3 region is CASSLVGTDTQYF. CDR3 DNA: TGTGCCAGCAGCTTAGTAGGCACAGATACGCAGTATTTT.

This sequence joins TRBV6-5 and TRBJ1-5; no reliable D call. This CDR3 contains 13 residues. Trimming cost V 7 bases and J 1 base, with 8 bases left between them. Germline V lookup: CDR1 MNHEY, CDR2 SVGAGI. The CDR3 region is CASKSGSNQPQHF. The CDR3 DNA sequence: TGTGCCAGCAAATCGGGAAGCAATCAGCCCCAGCATTTT.

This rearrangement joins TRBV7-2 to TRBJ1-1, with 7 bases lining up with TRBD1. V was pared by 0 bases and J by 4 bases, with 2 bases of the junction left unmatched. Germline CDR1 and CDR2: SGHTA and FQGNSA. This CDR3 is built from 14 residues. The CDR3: CASSLAAGGTEAFF. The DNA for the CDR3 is TGTGCCAGCAGCTTAGCCGCAGGGGGCACTGAAGCTTTCTTT.

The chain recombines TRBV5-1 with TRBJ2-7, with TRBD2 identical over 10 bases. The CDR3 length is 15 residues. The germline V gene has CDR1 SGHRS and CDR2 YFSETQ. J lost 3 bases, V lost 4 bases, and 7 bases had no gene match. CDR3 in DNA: TGCGCCAGCAGCCCGCGGACTAGCGGTAACTACGAGCAGTACTTC. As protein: CASSPRTSGNYEQYF.

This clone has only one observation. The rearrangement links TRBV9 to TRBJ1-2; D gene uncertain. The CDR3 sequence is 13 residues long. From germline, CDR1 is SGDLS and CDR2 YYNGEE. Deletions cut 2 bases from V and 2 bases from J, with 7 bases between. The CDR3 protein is CASSVSGNYGYTF. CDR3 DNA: TGTGCCAGCAGCGTCTCGGGGAACTATGGCTACACCTTC.

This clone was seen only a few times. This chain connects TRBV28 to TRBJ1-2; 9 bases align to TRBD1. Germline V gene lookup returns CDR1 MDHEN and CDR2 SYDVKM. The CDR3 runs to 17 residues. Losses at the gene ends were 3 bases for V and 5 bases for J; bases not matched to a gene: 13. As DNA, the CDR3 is TGTGCCAGCAGTTTGTCCGCCGGGACAGGGCCCTCTTATGGCTACACCTTC. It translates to CASSLSAGTGPSYGYTF.

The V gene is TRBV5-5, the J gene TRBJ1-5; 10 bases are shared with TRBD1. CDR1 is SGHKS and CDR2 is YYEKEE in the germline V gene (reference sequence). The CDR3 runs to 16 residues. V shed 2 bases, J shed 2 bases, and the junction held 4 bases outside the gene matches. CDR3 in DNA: TGTGCCAGCAGCTTCGACAGGGGGCTGGGCAATCAGCCCCAGCATTTT. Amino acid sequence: CASSFDRGLGNQPQHF.

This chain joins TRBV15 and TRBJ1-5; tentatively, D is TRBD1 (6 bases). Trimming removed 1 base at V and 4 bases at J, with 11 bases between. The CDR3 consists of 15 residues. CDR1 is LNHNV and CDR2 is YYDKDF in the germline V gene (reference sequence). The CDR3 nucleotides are TGTGCCACCAGCAGAGGCCCAGGGGAAAATCAGCCCCAGCATTTT. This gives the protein CATSRGPGENQPQHF. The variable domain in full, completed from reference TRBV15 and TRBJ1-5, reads DAMVIQNPRYQVTQFGKPVTLSCSQTLNHNVMYWYQQKSSQAPKLLFHYYDKDFNNEADTPDNFQSRRPNTSFCFLDIRSPGLGDTAMYLCATSRGPGENQPQHFGDGTRLSIL.

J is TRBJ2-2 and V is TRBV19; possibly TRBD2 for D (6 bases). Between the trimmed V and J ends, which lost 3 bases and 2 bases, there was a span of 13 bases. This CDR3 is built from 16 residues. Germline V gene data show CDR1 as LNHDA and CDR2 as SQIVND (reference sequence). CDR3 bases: TGTGCCAGTAGTATTCCGGGGGATTACAACACCGGGGAGCTGTTTTTT. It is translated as CASSIPGDYNTGELFF.

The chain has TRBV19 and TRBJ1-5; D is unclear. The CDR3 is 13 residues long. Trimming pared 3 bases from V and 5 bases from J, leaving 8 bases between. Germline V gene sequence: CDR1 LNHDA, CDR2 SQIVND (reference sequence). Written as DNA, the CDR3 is TGTGCCAGTAGTATCACTGCTTATCAGCCCCAGCATTTT. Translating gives CASSITAYQPQHF.

CDR3 region: CAVWPSDNSPLHF. CDR3 DNA sequence: TGTGCCGTCTGGCCATCCGATAATTCACCCCTCCACTTT. The V gene is TRBV6-5, the J gene TRBJ1-6; no clear D. Germline CDR1 is MNHEY and CDR2 is SVGAGI. This CDR3 contains 13 residues. V was cut by 11 bases and J by 5 bases, with 13 bases left in between.

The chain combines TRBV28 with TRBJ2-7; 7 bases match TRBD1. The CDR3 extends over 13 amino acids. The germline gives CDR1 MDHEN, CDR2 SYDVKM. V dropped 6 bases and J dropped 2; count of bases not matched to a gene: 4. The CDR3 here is CASSRDSPYEQYF. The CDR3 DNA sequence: TGTGCCAGCAGCCGGGACAGTCCCTACGAGCAGTACTTC.